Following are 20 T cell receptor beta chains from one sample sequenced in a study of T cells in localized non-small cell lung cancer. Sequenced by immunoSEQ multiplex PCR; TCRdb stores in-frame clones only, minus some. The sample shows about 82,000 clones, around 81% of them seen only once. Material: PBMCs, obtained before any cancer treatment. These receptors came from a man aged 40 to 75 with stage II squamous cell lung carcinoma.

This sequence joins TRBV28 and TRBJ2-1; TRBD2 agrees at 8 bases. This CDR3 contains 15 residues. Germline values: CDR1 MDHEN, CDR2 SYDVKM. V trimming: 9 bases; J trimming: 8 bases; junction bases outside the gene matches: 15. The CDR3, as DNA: TGTGCCAGTTGCCGCGGGGGGCTCCGGACCGATGAGCAGTTCTTC. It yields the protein CASCRGGLRTDEQFF.

The CDR3 DNA is TGCGCCAGCAGCTTGGACGGGAGTCGGATTAGACTACAAGAGACCCAGTACTTC. Protein sequence: CASSLDGSRIRLQETQYF. The chain recombines TRBV5-1 with TRBJ2-5, with a possible D match to TRBD2 (6 bases). The CDR3 totals 18 residues. Trimming removed 0 bases at V and 2 bases at J, with 20 bases between. The germline CDR1 and CDR2 sequences are SGHRS and YFSETQ.

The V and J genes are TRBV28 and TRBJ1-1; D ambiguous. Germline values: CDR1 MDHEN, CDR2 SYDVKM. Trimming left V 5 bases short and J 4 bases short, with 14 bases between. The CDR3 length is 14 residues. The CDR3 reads CASSGWGFGTEAFF. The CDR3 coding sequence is TGTGCCAGCAGTGGGTGGGGTTTTGGCACTGAAGCTTTCTTT.

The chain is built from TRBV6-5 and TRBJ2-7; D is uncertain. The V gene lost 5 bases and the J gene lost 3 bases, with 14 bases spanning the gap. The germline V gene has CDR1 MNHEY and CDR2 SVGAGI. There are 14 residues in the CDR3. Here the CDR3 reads CASSPSQTYYEQYF. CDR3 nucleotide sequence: TGTGCCAGCAGTCCCTCCCAGACGTACTACGAGCAGTACTTC.

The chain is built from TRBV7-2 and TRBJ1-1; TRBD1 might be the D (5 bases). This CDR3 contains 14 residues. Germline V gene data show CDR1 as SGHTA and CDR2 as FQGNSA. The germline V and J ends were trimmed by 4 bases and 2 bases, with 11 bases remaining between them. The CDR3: CASSSTTVNTEAFF. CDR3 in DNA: TGTGCCAGCAGCTCCACGACAGTAAACACTGAAGCTTTCTTT.

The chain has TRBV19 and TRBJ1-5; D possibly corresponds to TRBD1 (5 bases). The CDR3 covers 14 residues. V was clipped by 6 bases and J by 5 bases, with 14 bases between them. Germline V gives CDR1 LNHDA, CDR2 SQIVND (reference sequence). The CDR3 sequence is CASSNAGFHQPQHF. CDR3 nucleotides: TGTGCCAGTAGCAACGCAGGGTTTCATCAGCCCCAGCATTTT.

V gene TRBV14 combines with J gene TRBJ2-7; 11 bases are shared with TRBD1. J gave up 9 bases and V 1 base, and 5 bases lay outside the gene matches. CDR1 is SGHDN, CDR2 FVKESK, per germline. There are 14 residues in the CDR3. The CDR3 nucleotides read TGTGCCAGCAGCCAAGCCGGGACAGGGGGTAGGCAGTACTTC. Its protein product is CASSQAGTGGRQYF.

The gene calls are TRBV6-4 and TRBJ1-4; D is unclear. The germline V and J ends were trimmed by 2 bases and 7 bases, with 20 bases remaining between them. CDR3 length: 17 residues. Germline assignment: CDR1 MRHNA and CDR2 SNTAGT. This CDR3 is CASSDTGPCRWGEKLFF. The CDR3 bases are TGTGCCAGCAGTGACACCGGGCCATGTAGATGGGGTGAAAAACTGTTTTTT.

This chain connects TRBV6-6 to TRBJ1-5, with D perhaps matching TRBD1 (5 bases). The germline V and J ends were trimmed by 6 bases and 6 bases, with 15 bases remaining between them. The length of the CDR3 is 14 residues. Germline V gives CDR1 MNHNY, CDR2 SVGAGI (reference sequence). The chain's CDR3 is CASSYGGASQPQHF. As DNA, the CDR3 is TGTGCCAGCAGCTACGGAGGGGCAAGTCAGCCCCAGCATTTT.

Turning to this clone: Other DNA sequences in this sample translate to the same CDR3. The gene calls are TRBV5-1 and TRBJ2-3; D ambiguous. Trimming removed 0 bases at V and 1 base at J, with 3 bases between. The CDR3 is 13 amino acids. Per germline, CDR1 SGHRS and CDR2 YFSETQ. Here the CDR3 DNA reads TGCGCCAGCAGCTTGGCTGGCACAGATACGCAGTATTTT. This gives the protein CASSLAGTDTQYF.

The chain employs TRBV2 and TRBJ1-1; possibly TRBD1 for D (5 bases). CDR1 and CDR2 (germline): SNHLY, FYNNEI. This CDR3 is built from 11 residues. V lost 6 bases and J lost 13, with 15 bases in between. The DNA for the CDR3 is TGTGCCAGCAGCCTGAAAATTGGGGGTTTCTTT. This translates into CASSLKIGGFF.

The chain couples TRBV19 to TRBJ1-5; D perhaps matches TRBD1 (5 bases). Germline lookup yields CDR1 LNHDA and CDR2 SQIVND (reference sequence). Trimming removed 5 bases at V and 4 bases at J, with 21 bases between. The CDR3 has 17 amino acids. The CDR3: CASSLEPAGQLNQPQHF. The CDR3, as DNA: TGTGCCAGTAGTTTGGAACCGGCCGGACAATTAAATCAGCCCCAGCATTTT.

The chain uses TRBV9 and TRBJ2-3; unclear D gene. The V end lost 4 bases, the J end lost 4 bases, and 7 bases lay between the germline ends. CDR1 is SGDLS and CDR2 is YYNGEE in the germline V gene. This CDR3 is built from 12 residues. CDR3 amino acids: CASSPLSDTQYF. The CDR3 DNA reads TGTGCCAGCAGCCCGCTCTCAGATACGCAGTATTTT.

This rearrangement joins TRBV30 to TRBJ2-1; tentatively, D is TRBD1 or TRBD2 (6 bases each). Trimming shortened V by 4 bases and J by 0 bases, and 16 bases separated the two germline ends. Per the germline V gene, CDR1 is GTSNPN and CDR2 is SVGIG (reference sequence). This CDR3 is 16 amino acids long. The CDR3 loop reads CAWTRGPASSYNEQFF. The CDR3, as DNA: TGTGCCTGGACCCGGGGGCCGGCGAGCTCCTACAATGAGCAGTTCTTC.

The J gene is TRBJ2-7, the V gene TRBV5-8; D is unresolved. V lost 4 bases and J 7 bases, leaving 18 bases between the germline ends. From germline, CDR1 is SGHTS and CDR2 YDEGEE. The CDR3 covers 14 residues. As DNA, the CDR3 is TGTGCCAGCAGCCACGTCTCCTTCATTGGGGAGCAGTACTTC. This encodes CASSHVSFIGEQYF. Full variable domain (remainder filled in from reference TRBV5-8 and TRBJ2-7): EAGVTQSPTHLIKTRGQQATLRCSPISGHTSVYWYQQALGLGLQFLLWYDEGEERNRGNFPPRFSGRQFPNYSSELNVNALELEDSALYLCASSHVSFIGEQYFGPGTRLTVT.

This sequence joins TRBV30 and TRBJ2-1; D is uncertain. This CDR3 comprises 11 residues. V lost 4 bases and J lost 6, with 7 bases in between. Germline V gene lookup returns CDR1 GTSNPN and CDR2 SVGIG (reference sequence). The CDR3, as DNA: TGTGCCTGGACCTGGGGCAATGAGCAGTTCTTC. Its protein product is CAWTWGNEQFF.

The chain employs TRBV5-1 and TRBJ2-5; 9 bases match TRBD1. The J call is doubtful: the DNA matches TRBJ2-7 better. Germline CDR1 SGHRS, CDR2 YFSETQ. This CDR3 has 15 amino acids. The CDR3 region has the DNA TGCGCCAGCAGCCCCAAACAGGGGGCCTCCTACGAGCAGTACTTC. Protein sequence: CASSPKQGASYEQYF.

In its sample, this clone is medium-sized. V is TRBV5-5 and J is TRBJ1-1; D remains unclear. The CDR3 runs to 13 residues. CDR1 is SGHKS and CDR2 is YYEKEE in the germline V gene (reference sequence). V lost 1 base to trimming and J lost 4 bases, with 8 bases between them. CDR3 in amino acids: CASSLQAATEAFF. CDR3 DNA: TGTGCCAGCAGCTTGCAGGCAGCCACTGAAGCTTTCTTT.

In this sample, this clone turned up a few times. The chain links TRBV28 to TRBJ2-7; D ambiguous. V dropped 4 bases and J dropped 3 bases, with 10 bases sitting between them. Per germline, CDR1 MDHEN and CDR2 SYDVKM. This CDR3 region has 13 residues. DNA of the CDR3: TGTGCCAGCAGTTGGAATAATCGCTACGAGCAGTACTTC. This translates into CASSWNNRYEQYF. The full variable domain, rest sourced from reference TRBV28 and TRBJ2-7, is DVKVTQSSRYLVKRTGEKVFLECVQDMDHENMFWYRQDPGLGLRLIYFSYDVKMKEKGDIPEGYSVSREKKERFSLILESASTNQTSMYLCASSWNNRYEQYFGPGTRLTVT.

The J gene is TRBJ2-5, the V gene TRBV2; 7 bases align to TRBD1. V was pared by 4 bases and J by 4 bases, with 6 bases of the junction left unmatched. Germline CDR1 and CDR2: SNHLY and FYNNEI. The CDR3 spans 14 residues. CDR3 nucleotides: TGTGCCAGCAGTGGAATGACAGGGAGAGAGACCCAGTACTTC. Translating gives CASSGMTGRETQYF.